This is a list of T cell receptor beta chains from one sample in a study of regulatory T cells in long-lasting Graves disease. TCRdb reanalysed the multiplex PCR reads using MiXCR and keeps one entry per CDR3 protein. The table has about 540,000 distinct CDR3 sequences, 13% seen once. The same sample was also studied in work on T cells in Graves' hyperthyroidism and ophthalmopathy.

Sequences were derived from peripheral blood mononuclear cells (PBMCs), sampled at new diagnosis, from a patient treated with antithyroid drugs. The receptor source for this set is a man younger than 40 with Graves disease. Both conserved end residues are part of each CDR3. D genes are given only for firm matches. The size of a clone is reported for some rows only, either as once, few or many, or as a class for expanded clones.

TRBV18,.,TRBJ2-1,few,TGTGCCAGCTCACCACCTCTGGGGAGCTCCTACAATGAGCAGTTCTTC,CASSPPLGSSYNEQFF
TRBV12-3/TRBV12-4,.,TRBJ1-2,many,TGTGCCAGCAGTGCAGACACCCGTGGCTACACCTTC,CASSADTRGYTF
TRBV6-1,TRBD1,TRBJ1-5,many,TGTGCCAGCAGTGGGACAGGGGGTCAGCCCCAGCATTTT,CASSGTGGQPQHF
TRBV3-1,.,TRBJ1-2,.,TGTGCCAGCACCCCCGGGTTGGGCAGGTCGGAGGACACCTTC,CASTPGLGRSEDTF
TRBV30,.,TRBJ1-1,many,TGTGCCTGGAATAGACAGCACACTGAAGCTTTCTTT,CAWNRQHTEAFF
TRBV7-2,TRBD1,TRBJ2-3,many,TGTGCCAGCAGACCGCAGGGGGGCACAGATACGCAGTATTTT,CASRPQGGTDTQYF
TRBV11-2,.,TRBJ1-5,many,TGTGCCAGCAGTAGATCCTCCAATCAGCCCCAGCATTTT,CASSRSSNQPQHF
TRBV5-5,TRBD1,TRBJ2-7,.,TGTGCCAGCAGCGGACAGGGAAGGGGCTCCTACGAGCAGTACTTC,CASSGQGRGSYEQYF
TRBV5-4,TRBD2,TRBJ2-1,.,TGTGCCAGCCGCTTGGGGCTAGCGGGAGGTGGTGAGCAGTTCTTC,CASRLGLAGGGEQFF
TRBV9,TRBD1,TRBJ2-1,few,TGTGCCAGCAGCGCAGAACCAGGGGGCATTGGCAATGAGCAGTTCTTC,CASSAEPGGIGNEQFF
TRBV6-1,TRBD2,TRBJ2-1,many,TGTGCCAGCAGAGGGACTACCCCTGGGAATGAGCAGTTCTTC,CASRGTTPGNEQFF
TRBV7-9,.,TRBJ1-1,many,TGTGCCAGCAGCTCACCGGGCAGGAACACTGAAGCTTTCTTT,CASSSPGRNTEAFF
TRBV5-1,.,TRBJ2-1,.,TGCGCCAGCAGGGCTAGCCCTTATAGTTACAATGAGCAGTTCTTC,CASRASPYSYNEQFF
TRBV13,TRBD1,TRBJ2-3,few,TGTGCCAGCAGCTTATGGTCGGACAGGCGATTCGGATTGTCCACAGATACGCAGTATTTT,CASSLWSDRRFGLSTDTQYF
TRBV5-1,.,TRBJ2-1,.,TGCGCCAGCAGCTTGGTGGGTGGACCGATATACAATGAGCAGTTCTTC,CASSLVGGPIYNEQFF
TRBV6-1,.,TRBJ2-7,many,TGTGCCAGCAGCCCACCCGGACGCGGACGACGCGTTGTTTACGAGCAGTACTTC,CASSPPGRGRRVVYEQYF
TRBV7-9,.,TRBJ2-5,few,TGTGCCAGCAGCTTAGGGATGTCGGACACCCAAGAGACCCAGTACTTC,CASSLGMSDTQETQYF
TRBV7-2,TRBD2,TRBJ2-4,.,TGTGCCAGCAGCCGGACTAGCCATTCCAAAAACATTCAGTACTTC,CASSRTSHSKNIQYF
TRBV7-3,.,TRBJ1-1,.,TGTGCCAGCAGCTTAACGGCAGCTATGAACACTGAAGCTTTCTTT,CASSLTAAMNTEAFF
TRBV5-4,.,TRBJ2-4,.,TGTGCCAGCAGGCCCGCAGGGAGAGGGAAAAACATTCAGTACTTC,CASRPAGRGKNIQYF
TRBV10-1,TRBD2,TRBJ2-3,many,TGCGCCAGCAGTGACAGACTAGCGGGAGCCACAGATACGCAGTATTTT,CASSDRLAGATDTQYF
TRBV20-1,.,TRBJ2-7,.,TGCAGTGCGGGGGAGGGGGGAGTCTCCTACGAGCAGTACTTC,CSAGEGGVSYEQYF
TRBV2,.,TRBJ1-2,.,TGTGCCAGCAGCTCCGGGGCAGGCTCTGGCTACACCTTC,CASSSGAGSGYTF
TRBV13,TRBD1,TRBJ2-7,.,TGTGCCAGCAGCCCGGGAACCGGGACAGGGAACTACGAGCAGTACTTC,CASSPGTGTGNYEQYF
TRBV6-2/TRBV6-3,TRBD2,TRBJ2-3,many,TGTGCCAGCAGGGACACCGGGACTACCACAGATACGCAGTATTTT,CASRDTGTTTDTQYF
TRBV15,.,TRBJ2-3,many,TGTGCCACCAGCAGAGTTGGGCAGGTCACAGATACGCAGTATTTT,CATSRVGQVTDTQYF
TRBV20-1,TRBD1,TRBJ2-3,.,TGCAGTGCTAGAGATCACGACAGGGTCGCAGATACGGACTATTTT,CSARDHDRVADTDYF
TRBV12-3/TRBV12-4,TRBD2,TRBJ2-1,.,TGTGCCAGCAGACTTAGCGGGAGTTCGGGTAATGAGCGGTTCTTC,CASRLSGSSGNERFF
TRBV11-2,.,TRBJ2-2,.,TGTGCCAGCAGCTTTGCAGGTGCCGAAGGGGACGGGGAGCTGTTTTTT,CASSFAGAEGDGELFF